This T cell receptor (beta chain) was recovered during a study of blood T cell repertoires in COVID-19. The J segment lost 9 bases and the V segment lost 4 bases, leaving 7 bases of the junction unmatched. The CDR3 sequence is 15 residues long. Germline-derived CDR1 and CDR2 are SGHVS and FNYEAQ. In Seattle, patients joined the study during active infection and were tracked longitudinally. The method was immunoSEQ multiplex PCR; TCRdb's version includes in-frame clones alone and lacks a portion of them. The sample includes about 100,000 clones, around 90% of them seen just once. Sequencing was performed on peripheral blood. This chain uses TRBV7-6 with TRBJ1-6, with 9 bases aligning to TRBD1. The clonotype was recovered from a woman aged 45-59 years with COVID-19, enrolled during active disease. The CDR3 nucleotides read TGTGCCAGCAGCTCTAAAGACAGGGGGAGTTCACCCCTCCACTTT. Translation: CASSSKDRGSSPLHF.